The following is a T cell receptor (beta chain) sequence with its context. Trimming took 0 bases from V and 8 from J, leaving 13 bases between them. CDR3 length: 15 residues. Per germline, CDR1 LNHNV and CDR2 YYDKDF (reference sequence). These data belong to a study of blood T cell repertoires in COVID-19. The data were produced by immunoSEQ multiplex PCR, yet TCRdb's version contains in-frame clones alone and is incomplete. In the table there are some 300,000 clones, roughly 86% of which are singletons. Recruitment covered about 25 US areas and drew participants whose ages spanned 18 to 89 years. Assignments of participants to cohorts depended upon their own reported clinical history. Two negative PCRs, clearance, or symptom resolution were required of recovered Cohort 3 donors.

The TCR comes from a woman aged 25 to 45 who had recovered from COVID-19. The chain combines TRBV15 with TRBJ1-4, with a tentative D call TRBD1 (6 bases). The sample comprised PBMCs or T cells enriched from blood (not recorded which). CDR3 residues: CATSRETGINEKLFF. The DNA of the CDR3 is TGTGCCACCAGCAGAGAAACAGGGATCAACGAAAAACTGTTTTTT.